The clone carrying this TCR beta chain has only one observation. Its antigen is still unknown. V shed 6 bases and J 5 bases; nucleotides not matched to a gene: 6. Germline lookup yields CDR1 MDHEN and CDR2 SYDVKM. This CDR3 region has 13 residues. TCRdb keeps only in-frame clones here, not all; method: immunoSEQ multiplex PCR. The table includes about 86,000 clones, around nine tenths detected once. The sample is drawn from a study of T cell responses to AZD1222 COVID-19 vaccine. Findings and caveats of the study: The study identified only five or six AZD1222 recipients as seropositive at baseline. CD4 TCRs associated with vaccination spanned spike, dominating at 160-218 and 743-854.

This chain joins TRBV28 and TRBJ2-7, with 8 bases lining up with TRBD1. The sequencing here drew on peripheral blood, taken 28 days after the second AZD1222 dose. This sequence was found in an adult who received the AZD1222 COVID-19 vaccine. CDR3 nucleotides: TGTGCCAGCAGGGTGCAGGGGGCCCACGAGCAGTACTTC. Its translation: CASRVQGAHEQYF.